The rows below give T cell receptor beta chains drawn from one sample of a study of T cells in Graves' hyperthyroidism and ophthalmopathy. TCRdb redid the calling of the multiplex PCR reads with MiXCR, one entry per CDR3 protein. The data contain under 300,000 distinct CDR3 sequences, roughly 13% of them singletons. Sequenced input: blood. Receptor source: a woman aged 40 to 50 with Graves' hyperthyroidism. The CDR3 runs from the conserved cysteine through the conserved F or W. Fields, in order: D gene, clone size, J gene, V gene, CDR3 protein, CDR3 DNA. A D gene is named only where the DNA matches it firmly. Only part of the rows carry a size: once, few, many, or a class if the clone is expanded.

NA | many | TRBJ1-5 | TRBV20-1 | CSAQTGRYQPQHF | TGCAGTGCGCAGACGGGCCGGTATCAGCCCCAGCATTTT
TRBD2 | NA | TRBJ2-1 | TRBV6-1 | CASSPPAGGPGSYNEQFF | TGTGCCAGCTCACCACCGGCGGGAGGGCCGGGCTCCTACAATGAGCAGTTCTTC
NA | few | TRBJ1-2 | TRBV2 | CASSGEEFTTFNYGYTF | TGTGCCAGCAGTGGTGAGGAGTTCACCACATTTAACTATGGCTACACCTTC
TRBD2 | many | TRBJ2-4 | TRBV12-3/TRBV12-4 | CASSLSGRRNIQYF | TGTGCCAGCAGTCTCAGCGGGAGGAGAAACATTCAGTACTTC
NA | many | TRBJ2-5 | TRBV7-9 | CASSLVSVETQYF | TGTGCCAGCAGCTTAGTATCCGTTGAGACCCAGTACTTC
NA | many | TRBJ1-5 | TRBV30 | CAWSAGQYNQPQHF | TGTGCCTGGAGTGCAGGACAGTACAATCAGCCCCAGCATTTT
NA | NA | TRBJ1-1 | TRBV5-1 | CASSGTPNTGAFF | TGCGCCAGCTCTGGGACACCGAACACTGGAGCTTTCTTT
TRBD2 | few | TRBJ2-1 | TRBV2 | CASTAAGLHNEQFF | TGTGCCAGCACGGCAGCGGGGCTCCACAATGAGCAGTTCTTC
NA | many | TRBJ1-2 | TRBV24-1 | CATSGGNWGYTF | TGTGCCACCAGTGGTGGTAACTGGGGCTACACCTTC
NA | NA | TRBJ1-3 | TRBV19 | CASSITDSGNTIYF | TGTGCCAGTAGTATCACTGACTCTGGAAACACCATATATTTT
TRBD2 | NA | TRBJ2-1 | TRBV6-1 | CASRAGRISHEQFF | TGTGCCAGCCGAGCGGGAAGAATCTCGCATGAGCAGTTCTTC
NA | many | TRBJ1-2 | TRBV28 | CAIPGLGSGYTF | TGTGCCATCCCGGGGCTAGGGTCTGGCTACACCTTC
NA | NA | TRBJ2-1 | TRBV12-3/TRBV12-4 | CASSLGTSFYDEQFF | TGTGCCAGCAGTTTGGGGACATCATTCTACGATGAGCAGTTCTTC
NA | many | TRBJ2-1 | TRBV11-3 | CASSLVGRPNEQFF | TGTGCCAGCAGCTTAGTAGGACGACCCAATGAGCAGTTCTTC
NA | many | TRBJ2-7 | TRBV20-1 | CSASTGIRESYEQYF | TGCAGTGCTTCAACGGGGATCAGGGAAAGCTACGAGCAGTACTTC
TRBD2 | NA | TRBJ2-3 | TRBV3-1 | CASSPGLAPGDTQYF | TGTGCCAGCAGCCCCGGACTAGCGCCGGGAGATACGCAGTATTTT
TRBD1 | many | TRBJ1-2 | TRBV6-1 | CASRQADRAYGYTF | TGTGCCAGCAGACAAGCGGACAGGGCCTATGGCTACACCTTC
TRBD1 | few | TRBJ2-7 | TRBV10-3 | CAISGLQGGEQYF | TGTGCCATCAGTGGACTACAGGGGGGCGAGCAGTACTTC
TRBD1 | few | TRBJ1-2 | TRBV6-1 | CASTGTGGYYGYTF | TGTGCCAGCACCGGGACAGGGGGCTACTATGGCTACACCTTC
NA | many | TRBJ2-6 | TRBV12-3/TRBV12-4 | CASSPWDPSGANVLTF | TGTGCCAGCAGTCCCTGGGACCCCTCTGGGGCCAACGTCCTGACTTTC
TRBD2 | NA | TRBJ2-3 | TRBV10-2 | CASRFGLAGVDTQYF | TGCGCCAGCAGATTTGGACTAGCGGGAGTAGATACGCAGTATTTT
TRBD2 | few | TRBJ2-7 | TRBV9 | CASSLGSLAGAPNEQYF | TGTGCCAGCAGCTTGGGGTCCCTAGCGGGAGCACCCAATGAGCAGTACTTC
TRBD2 | many | TRBJ2-7 | TRBV5-1 | CASSFGLGSHEQYF | TGCGCCAGCAGCTTCGGACTAGGTAGCCACGAGCAGTACTTC
TRBD2 | NA | TRBJ2-7 | TRBV5-1 | CASRGMTSGIYEQYF | TGCGCCAGCAGAGGAATGACTAGCGGGATCTACGAGCAGTACTTC
TRBD1 | few | TRBJ1-4 | TRBV7-9 | CASSLGLRGMNEKLFF | TGTGCCAGCAGCTTAGGCCTCAGGGGGATGAATGAAAAACTGTTTTTT
NA | many | TRBJ2-3 | TRBV20-1 | CSARDRRGADTQYF | TGCAGTGCTAGAGATCGCAGGGGTGCCGATACGCAGTATTTT
NA | many | TRBJ2-5 | TRBV5-5 | CASSLGLAVQETQYF | TGTGCCAGCAGCTTGGGATTAGCAGTTCAAGAGACCCAGTACTTC
NA | many | TRBJ1-2 | TRBV20-1 | CSARDTGSNYGYTF | TGCAGTGCTAGAGATACAGGGTCAAACTATGGCTACACCTTC
TRBD1 | many | TRBJ2-5 | TRBV6-1 | CASRRQGRVETQYF | TGTGCCAGCAGACGACAGGGTAGGGTGGAGACCCAGTACTTC
TRBD2 | few | TRBJ2-7 | TRBV28 | CASTNPGGGGVEQYF | TGTGCCAGTACTAACCCGGGGGGGGGAGGGGTTGAGCAGTACTTC
TRBD1 | NA | TRBJ2-3 | TRBV7-2 | CASSGQGTASTDTQYF | TGTGCCAGCAGCGGCCAAGGGACAGCTAGCACAGATACGCAGTATTTT
NA | few | TRBJ2-1 | TRBV11-3 | CASSSRGRGVRDNEQFF | TGTGCCAGCAGCTCAAGAGGGCGGGGAGTAAGGGACAATGAGCAGTTCTTC
NA | many | TRBJ2-3 | TRBV10-3 | CAISEGRRGTDTQYF | TGTGCCATCAGTGAGGGGCGCCGGGGCACAGATACGCAGTATTTT
TRBD2 | many | TRBJ2-1 | TRBV7-9 | CASSSGLAEGDEQFF | TGTGCCAGCAGCTCGGGACTAGCGGAGGGGGATGAGCAGTTCTTC
NA | many | TRBJ1-2 | TRBV2 | CASRWTQGIGGYTF | TGTGCCAGCAGGTGGACTCAGGGGATCGGGGGCTACACCTTC
TRBD2 | NA | TRBJ2-3 | TRBV14 | CASSSSGSGNTQYF | TGTGCCAGCAGCTCCAGCGGGAGCGGCAATACGCAGTATTTT
NA | NA | TRBJ2-1 | TRBV12-3/TRBV12-4 | CASSPGDSRQFF | TGTGCCAGCAGTCCAGGGGACTCGAGACAGTTCTTC